This is a list of T cell receptor beta chains from one sample in a study of shared clonotypes between healthy human individuals. The data were produced by immunoSEQ multiplex PCR, yet TCRdb's version contains in-frame clones alone and is incomplete. The repertoire includes more than 1 million clones, around 78% of them detected once, and under 0.65% sits in the top ten. The sequencing sample was made of memory CD4+ T cells from PBMCs. These receptors came from a young man in good health. Some clones in this sample may be carry-over from other donors' samples. Both conserved end residues are part of each CDR3. A D gene is named only where the DNA matches it firmly. Expanded clones get a size class; other rows say once, few or many, or leave the size out.

V gene: TRBV4-2; clone size: NA; J gene: TRBJ1-2; D gene: NA; CDR3 DNA: TGTGCCAGCAGCCAACCCCTGGACAGCTTCTATGGCTACACCTTC; CDR3 protein: CASSQPLDSFYGYTF
V gene: TRBV19; clone size: NA; J gene: TRBJ2-5; D gene: NA; CDR3 DNA: TGTGCCAGTAGTGTCCCATGGGACACTCAAGAGACCCAGTACTTC; CDR3 protein: CASSVPWDTQETQYF
V gene: TRBV6-5; clone size: NA; J gene: TRBJ2-2; D gene: NA; CDR3 DNA: TGTGCCAGCAGGATCGACACCACCGGGGAGCTGTTTTTT; CDR3 protein: CASRIDTTGELFF
V gene: TRBV7-2; clone size: NA; J gene: TRBJ2-1; D gene: NA; CDR3 DNA: TGTGCCAGCAGCTTCCAACGAGAGGGAGCTTCCTCCGATGAGCAGTTCTTC; CDR3 protein: CASSFQREGASSDEQFF
V gene: TRBV7-2; clone size: NA; J gene: TRBJ2-7; D gene: NA; CDR3 DNA: TGTGCCAGCAGCTTAATATATGGGCTCGTCCGTTACGAGCAGTACTTC; CDR3 protein: CASSLIYGLVRYEQYF
V gene: TRBV7-9; clone size: NA; J gene: TRBJ2-5; D gene: NA; CDR3 DNA: TGTGCCAGCAGCCTACCCTTGGGCAGATGGGAGACCCAGTACTTC; CDR3 protein: CASSLPLGRWETQYF
V gene: TRBV10-1; clone size: few; J gene: TRBJ2-7; D gene: TRBD2; CDR3 DNA: TGCGCCAGCAGACGACTAGCGGGAGTATACGAGCAGTACTTC; CDR3 protein: CASRRLAGVYEQYF
V gene: TRBV7-2; clone size: NA; J gene: TRBJ1-4; D gene: NA; CDR3 DNA: TGTGCCAGCAGCTTAGAACCCGAGGAAAAACTGTTTTTT; CDR3 protein: CASSLEPEEKLFF
V gene: TRBV5-1; clone size: few; J gene: TRBJ1-1; D gene: NA; CDR3 DNA: TGCGCCAGCAGCTCCGGGGCGGGCACTGAAGCTTTCTTT; CDR3 protein: CASSSGAGTEAFF
V gene: TRBV7-2; clone size: NA; J gene: TRBJ1-4; D gene: NA; CDR3 DNA: TGTGCCAGCACCTCACGGGGTTTGGGGGAAAAACTGTTTTTT; CDR3 protein: CASTSRGLGEKLFF
V gene: TRBV5-1; clone size: NA; J gene: TRBJ2-1; D gene: TRBD2; CDR3 DNA: TGCGCCAGCAGCTTGCTGGCTAGCGGTGACAATGAGCAGTTCTTC; CDR3 protein: CASSLLASGDNEQFF
V gene: TRBV5-1; clone size: NA; J gene: TRBJ1-2; D gene: NA; CDR3 DNA: TGCGCCAGCAGCTTAGGCCAGAGAGATGGCTACACCTTC; CDR3 protein: CASSLGQRDGYTF
V gene: TRBV5-8; clone size: once; J gene: TRBJ2-3; D gene: NA; CDR3 DNA: TGTGCCAGCAGCCCGGGGGTGGGGCGCACAGATACGCAGTATTTT; CDR3 protein: CASSPGVGRTDTQYF
V gene: TRBV30; clone size: few; J gene: TRBJ2-3; D gene: NA; CDR3 DNA: TGTGCCTGGACTTGGGGGAACACAGATACGCAGTATTTT; CDR3 protein: CAWTWGNTDTQYF
V gene: TRBV11-2; clone size: NA; J gene: TRBJ2-5; D gene: NA; CDR3 DNA: TGTGCCAGCAGCTTAGAAGAAGGTGGGGGAGAGACCCAGTACTTC; CDR3 protein: CASSLEEGGGETQYF
V gene: TRBV11-2; clone size: few; J gene: TRBJ2-7; D gene: TRBD2; CDR3 DNA: TGTGCCAGCAGCTCCGGCGGGAGGTCCACCGACGAGCAGTACTTC; CDR3 protein: CASSSGGRSTDEQYF
V gene: TRBV6-1; clone size: NA; J gene: TRBJ1-5; D gene: NA; CDR3 DNA: TGTGCCAGCAGGAAAGGACAGAAATATCAGCCCCAGCATTTT; CDR3 protein: CASRKGQKYQPQHF
V gene: TRBV5-1; clone size: NA; J gene: TRBJ2-6; D gene: TRBD1; CDR3 DNA: TGCGCCAGCAGCTTGGACAGGGGTGAGGCTGGGGCCAACGTCCTGACTTTC; CDR3 protein: CASSLDRGEAGANVLTF
V gene: TRBV10-3; clone size: once; J gene: TRBJ2-7; D gene: NA; CDR3 DNA: TGTGCCATCAGTGACCTCAGGACAGCTAGCTCCTACGAGCAGTACTTC; CDR3 protein: CAISDLRTASSYEQYF
V gene: TRBV27; clone size: NA; J gene: TRBJ1-2; D gene: NA; CDR3 DNA: TGTGCCAGGTGGGGGCCTACCTGTCCTGGCTACACCTTC; CDR3 protein: CARWGPTCPGYTF
V gene: TRBV27; clone size: few; J gene: TRBJ2-2; D gene: NA; CDR3 DNA: TGTGCCAGCAGCCGCATGGGAGGGGAGCTGTTTTTT; CDR3 protein: CASSRMGGELFF
V gene: TRBV4-1; clone size: NA; J gene: TRBJ2-2; D gene: NA; CDR3 DNA: TGCGCCAGCAGCCAAAGAACTGGGTCGGGGACCGGGGAGCTGTTTTTT; CDR3 protein: CASSQRTGSGTGELFF
V gene: TRBV6-1; clone size: once; J gene: TRBJ1-1; D gene: NA; CDR3 DNA: TGTGCCAGCACTAGTTGGAGTAAAAACACTGAAGCTTTCTTT; CDR3 protein: CASTSWSKNTEAFF
V gene: TRBV2; clone size: NA; J gene: TRBJ1-1; D gene: NA; CDR3 DNA: TGTGCCAGCAGACCCGGGCCTGAAGCTTTCTTT; CDR3 protein: CASRPGPEAFF
V gene: TRBV4-1; clone size: NA; J gene: TRBJ1-1; D gene: TRBD1; CDR3 DNA: TGCGCCAGCAGCCAAGTACCGACCAGGGGGCAGGCTCTAGCTTTCTTT; CDR3 protein: CASSQVPTRGQALAFF
V gene: TRBV11-2; clone size: NA; J gene: TRBJ2-5; D gene: TRBD1; CDR3 DNA: TGTGCCAGCAGCTTACACAGGGGGCGCGCCCAGTACTTC; CDR3 protein: CASSLHRGRAQYF
V gene: TRBV5-6; clone size: once; J gene: TRBJ2-1; D gene: NA; CDR3 DNA: TGTGCCAGCAGCTTGTTGGGGGAGGCCTCCTACAATGAGCAGTTCTTC; CDR3 protein: CASSLLGEASYNEQFF
V gene: TRBV5-1; clone size: once; J gene: TRBJ1-2; D gene: NA; CDR3 DNA: TGCGCCAGCAGCTTGCGGCCCTCGGCGGGCGGACTTAACTATGGCTACACCTTC; CDR3 protein: CASSLRPSAGGLNYGYTF
V gene: TRBV21-1; clone size: NA; J gene: TRBJ1-1; D gene: NA; CDR3 DNA: TGTGCCAGCAGCAAAGAGGGACATTTGAACACTGAAGCTTTCTTT; CDR3 protein: CASSKEGHLNTEAFF
V gene: TRBV28; clone size: NA; J gene: TRBJ2-3; D gene: NA; CDR3 DNA: TGTGCCAGCAGTTTTCGCGATACGCAGTATTTT; CDR3 protein: CASSFRDTQYF
V gene: TRBV11-2; clone size: once; J gene: TRBJ2-2; D gene: NA; CDR3 DNA: TGTGCCAGCAGCTTAGATAGGTCGGGGCGTAACACCGGGGAGCTGTTTTTT; CDR3 protein: CASSLDRSGRNTGELFF
V gene: TRBV15; clone size: NA; J gene: TRBJ2-7; D gene: TRBD1; CDR3 DNA: TGTGCCACCAGCAGAGCCCCGACAGGGAACTACGAGCAGTACTTC; CDR3 protein: CATSRAPTGNYEQYF
V gene: TRBV25-1; clone size: NA; J gene: TRBJ1-2; D gene: TRBD1; CDR3 DNA: TGTGCCAGCCGGGACAGCTATGGCTACACCTTC; CDR3 protein: CASRDSYGYTF
V gene: TRBV6-5; clone size: many; J gene: TRBJ2-6; D gene: NA; CDR3 DNA: TGTGCCAGCAGACCCTCTGGGGCCAACGTCCTGACTTTC; CDR3 protein: CASRPSGANVLTF
V gene: TRBV28; clone size: many; J gene: TRBJ1-2; D gene: NA; CDR3 DNA: TGTGCCAGCAGTCCAGGGCACTATGGCTACACCTTC; CDR3 protein: CASSPGHYGYTF
V gene: TRBV7-3; clone size: NA; J gene: TRBJ2-1; D gene: NA; CDR3 DNA: TGTGCCAGCAGCTTATTCGCCCACGATCCGACTTTTGAGCAGTTCTTC; CDR3 protein: CASSLFAHDPTFEQFF
V gene: TRBV7-9; clone size: NA; J gene: TRBJ1-5; D gene: TRBD1; CDR3 DNA: TGTGCCAGCAGCTTGGGACAGGGGAGCGATCAGCCCCAGCATTTT; CDR3 protein: CASSLGQGSDQPQHF
V gene: TRBV27; clone size: once; J gene: TRBJ2-1; D gene: TRBD2; CDR3 DNA: TGTGCCAGCAGTTCATCTAGCGGGAGAAGATACAATGAGCAGTTCTTC; CDR3 protein: CASSSSSGRRYNEQFF
V gene: TRBV29-1; clone size: NA; J gene: TRBJ1-2; D gene: NA; CDR3 DNA: TGCAGCGTCGGGGGTTGGGGCGATGGCTACACCTTC; CDR3 protein: CSVGGWGDGYTF
V gene: TRBV28; clone size: NA; J gene: TRBJ2-7; D gene: NA; CDR3 DNA: TGTGCCAGCAGCCCTATCGAGGACAGAACCTACGAGCAGTACTTC; CDR3 protein: CASSPIEDRTYEQYF
V gene: TRBV6-1; clone size: NA; J gene: TRBJ1-1; D gene: NA; CDR3 DNA: TGTGCCAGCAGTGAACGGGGGTCGGACACTGAAGCTTTCTTT; CDR3 protein: CASSERGSDTEAFF
V gene: TRBV11-1; clone size: NA; J gene: TRBJ2-7; D gene: NA; CDR3 DNA: TGTGCCAGCAGCTTAGGAGGGGTTAGCGAGCAGTACTTC; CDR3 protein: CASSLGGVSEQYF
V gene: TRBV28; clone size: few; J gene: TRBJ2-3; D gene: NA; CDR3 DNA: TGTGCCATAACCCCCCGGGGGAGTTACCGCACAGATACGCAGTATTTT; CDR3 protein: CAITPRGSYRTDTQYF
V gene: TRBV15; clone size: once; J gene: TRBJ2-7; D gene: NA; CDR3 DNA: TGTGCCACCAGCAGGGGAGACTCTTCGCCCTCCTACGAGCAGTACTTC; CDR3 protein: CATSRGDSSPSYEQYF
V gene: TRBV6-5; clone size: NA; J gene: TRBJ2-1; D gene: TRBD2; CDR3 DNA: TGTGCCAGCAGCCTAGCTAGCGGGGCATACAATGAGCAGTTCTTC; CDR3 protein: CASSLASGAYNEQFF
V gene: TRBV30; clone size: NA; J gene: TRBJ1-2; D gene: TRBD1; CDR3 DNA: TGTGCCTGGAGCGAGGACAGGGGAGGGTATGGCTACACCTTC; CDR3 protein: CAWSEDRGGYGYTF
V gene: TRBV11-3; clone size: NA; J gene: TRBJ1-5; D gene: NA; CDR3 DNA: TGTGCCAGCAGCTTAAGGTCTGGGGGCCCCTATAGCAATCAGCCCCAGCATTTT; CDR3 protein: CASSLRSGGPYSNQPQHF
V gene: TRBV28; clone size: NA; J gene: TRBJ1-4; D gene: NA; CDR3 DNA: TGTGCCAGCAGTTTAACAGGTGGTGTGTCAACTAATGAAAAACTGTTTTTT; CDR3 protein: CASSLTGGVSTNEKLFF
V gene: TRBV6-1; clone size: NA; J gene: TRBJ1-5; D gene: TRBD1; CDR3 DNA: TGTGCCAGCAGCACCTCGGACAGGGGAACTCAGCCCCAGCATTTT; CDR3 protein: CASSTSDRGTQPQHF